The rows below give T cell receptor beta chains drawn from one sample of a study of T-cell memory formation after mild COVID-19. TCRdb analysed the 5' RACE reads with MiXCR anew, one entry per CDR3 protein. This sample has 110,000 or so distinct CDR3 sequences; about 18% occur once, and the top ten carry around 5.5%. The source material was PBMCs or a T cell subset sorted from them (not recorded which). These TCRs come from a man aged 18 to 29 who had mild COVID-19 (a few samples of this study predate the infection). Cell type and time point are not known. The CDR3 runs from the conserved cysteine through the conserved F or W. Each record gives: V gene, CDR3 protein.

v_gene: TRBV7-2
CDR3aa: CASSLGRQPQHF

v_gene: TRBV5-1
CDR3aa: CASNQADRGPYNEQFF

v_gene: TRBV5-1
CDR3aa: CASSLRTSGDYNEQFF

v_gene: TRBV4-2
CDR3aa: CASSQERGPSILNEQFF

v_gene: TRBV20-1
CDR3aa: CSARDLPVGNQPQHF

v_gene: TRBV5-1
CDR3aa: CASSFGTAKETQYF

v_gene: TRBV6-1
CDR3aa: CASSAWDKNTEAFF

v_gene: TRBV6-2/TRBV6-3
CDR3aa: CASSYSGTSGGWNTGELFF

v_gene: TRBV15
CDR3aa: CATSRGFSSYEQYF

v_gene: TRBV5-1
CDR3aa: CASSRQASSNEQFF